The T cell receptor (beta chain) under discussion was sequenced for a study of control samples from healthy donors and cancer patients. Here immunoSEQ multiplex PCR was the method, and the copy in TCRdb shows in-frame clones only, minus some. The table includes more than 100,000 clones, roughly 92% detected once. J gave up 6 bases and V 6 bases, and 23 bases lay outside the gene matches. Germline CDR1 SNHLY, CDR2 FYNNEI. The CDR3 runs 20 residues. Material: blood. V is TRBV2 and J is TRBJ2-2, with 9 bases lining up with TRBD2. This receptor was obtained from a woman in her late teens or twenties in good health. This CDR3 reads CASRDVPGLASRQVPGELFF. The CDR3 DNA reads as TGTGCCAGCAGGGATGTACCGGGACTAGCATCCAGGCAGGTCCCCGGGGAGCTGTTTTTT.